These T cell receptor beta chains were read from a single sample in a study of identical twins. TCRdb fed the 5' RACE reads into MiXCR, producing one record per CDR3 protein. The sample has about 890,000 distinct CDR3 sequences; 9% to 15% are singletons. The sample was also reused in another study, on yellow fever vaccine responses in identical twins.

The source material was PBMCs. These receptors originate from a woman between 18 and 29 years old in good health. Both conserved end residues are part of each CDR3. D genes are given only for firm matches. Rows give clone size only sometimes, using once, few, many, or a class for an expanded clone.

j_gene,d_gene,abundance,v_gene,CDR3nt,CDR3aa
TRBJ2-1,TRBD1,few,TRBV11-3,TGTGCCAGCAGCTTGGGACAGCCCTCATACAATGAGCAGTTCTTC,CASSLGQPSYNEQFF
TRBJ1-2,TRBD1,many,TRBV12-3/TRBV12-4,TGTGCCAGCAGTTTTGGGACAGGGAACTATGGCTACACCTTC,CASSFGTGNYGYTF
TRBJ2-5,TRBD2,.,TRBV20-1,TGCAGTGCTAGGCGCCGAGGGTCTAGCGGGAGTCGGGAGACCCAGTACTTC,CSARRRGSSGSRETQYF
TRBJ2-3,.,few,TRBV20-1,TGCAGTGCATCCAAGGGAGACACAGCAGATACGCAGTATTTT,CSASKGDTADTQYF
TRBJ2-1,TRBD2,.,TRBV20-1,TGCAGTGCTAGAGATATGGCTAGCGGGAGTCCAAACTCCTACAATGAGCAGTTCTTC,CSARDMASGSPNSYNEQFF
TRBJ1-1,.,many,TRBV7-8,TGTGCCAGCAGCTTAGTAGAGGGGCAGGGGTGGGTCACTGAAGCTTTCTTT,CASSLVEGQGWVTEAFF
TRBJ2-1,TRBD2,few,TRBV4-2,TGTGCCAGCAGCCAGGAAAAGACTAGCGGGGGGTTCATCAATGAGCAGTTCTTC,CASSQEKTSGGFINEQFF
TRBJ2-1,TRBD1,.,TRBV4-1,TGCGCCAGCAGCCACCCGGGACAGGGTAATAGCAGTAGCTCCTACAATGAGCAGTTCTTC,CASSHPGQGNSSSSYNEQFF
TRBJ2-3,.,.,TRBV9,TGTGCCAGCAGCGTAGGTGGGCCTGGAGATACGCAGTATTTT,CASSVGGPGDTQYF
TRBJ2-6,.,.,TRBV5-1,TGCGCCAGCAGCACCGCATGGGGTCCTGGGGCCAACGTCCTGACTTTC,CASSTAWGPGANVLTF
TRBJ1-2,TRBD1,many,TRBV28,TGTGCCAGCAGTCTCCCGACAGGGAACTTTGCCTATGGCTACACCTTC,CASSLPTGNFAYGYTF
TRBJ2-7,.,few,TRBV20-1,TGCAGTGCTAGAGATCATCGCGGGACCGCCTCCTACGAGCAGTACTTC,CSARDHRGTASYEQYF
TRBJ1-1,TRBD1,.,TRBV13,TGTGCCAGCAGCCGGAGACAGGGGCGGAGCACTGAAGCTTTCTTT,CASSRRQGRSTEAFF
TRBJ1-5,TRBD1,many,TRBV5-6,TGTGCCAGCAGCTCGCAGGGGGGGGATCATCAGCCCCAGCATTTT,CASSSQGGDHQPQHF
TRBJ1-6,.,few,TRBV9,TGTGCCAGCAGCGGAGAGGTGGTGGAGGGAACGAGTAATTCACCCCTCCACTTT,CASSGEVVEGTSNSPLHF
TRBJ2-5,TRBD2,few,TRBV20-1,TGCAGTGCTAGGGAACTAGCGGGACTTGGAGAGACCCAGTACTTC,CSARELAGLGETQYF
TRBJ2-1,TRBD1,.,TRBV7-9,TGTGCCAGCAGCTTAGGGACAGGACACAATGAGCAGTTCTTC,CASSLGTGHNEQFF
TRBJ2-1,TRBD2,few,TRBV27,TGTGCCAGCAGTTCGAACCCCCGACTAGCGCTACACAATGAGCAGTTCTTC,CASSSNPRLALHNEQFF
TRBJ1-1,.,few,TRBV6-1,TGTGCCAGCGGCCCTACACGGAACACTGAAGCTTTCTTT,CASGPTRNTEAFF
TRBJ1-1,.,.,TRBV3-1,TGTGCCAGCAGCACCCGACCAGTTTCGAGGACTGAAGCTTTCTTT,CASSTRPVSRTEAFF
TRBJ2-7,.,.,TRBV28,TGTGCCAGCAAGGAGGACAGAGGGCCCGGATACGAGCAGTACTTC,CASKEDRGPGYEQYF
TRBJ2-5,TRBD1,few,TRBV27,TGTGCCAGCAGTGTCCGACCGGACAGGGAGACCCAGTACTTC,CASSVRPDRETQYF
TRBJ2-5,.,few,TRBV25-1,TGTGCCAGCAGTTCGAGCAGGGAACAAGAGACCCAGTACTTC,CASSSSREQETQYF
TRBJ2-3,TRBD2,.,TRBV7-8,TGTGCCAGCAGCGCCGAGGGACTAGCGGGAGATACGCAGTATTTT,CASSAEGLAGDTQYF
TRBJ1-4,TRBD1,many,TRBV5-1,TGCGCCAGCATCCCTTTAGCTCGCAGGGGGCGGTTT,CASIPLARRGRF
TRBJ2-2,.,few,TRBV12-3/TRBV12-4,TGTGCCAGCAGGGTGGACAGACGCACCGGGGAGCTGTTTTTT,CASRVDRRTGELFF
TRBJ2-1,TRBD1,many,TRBV27,TGTGCCAGCACTCCCCAGGGGGCCTACAATGAGCAGTTCTTC,CASTPQGAYNEQFF
TRBJ2-3,TRBD1,few,TRBV9,TGTGCCAGCAGCGAACGGACAGGGATCAACACAGATACGCAGTATTTT,CASSERTGINTDTQYF
TRBJ1-1,.,few,TRBV20-1,TGCAGTGCTTGTTCGAACACTGAAGCTTTCTTT,CSACSNTEAFF
TRBJ2-7,.,.,TRBV6-1,TGTGCCGCGAGACCAGGGTTCTCCTACGAGCAGTACTTC,CAARPGFSYEQYF
TRBJ1-1,.,few,TRBV6-1,TGTGCCAGCAGTGGACTGACAAGTATGAACACTGAAGCTTTCTTT,CASSGLTSMNTEAFF
TRBJ2-1,.,few,TRBV15,TGTGCCACCAGCAGAGGAGAGGTTGAGCAGTTCTTC,CATSRGEVEQFF